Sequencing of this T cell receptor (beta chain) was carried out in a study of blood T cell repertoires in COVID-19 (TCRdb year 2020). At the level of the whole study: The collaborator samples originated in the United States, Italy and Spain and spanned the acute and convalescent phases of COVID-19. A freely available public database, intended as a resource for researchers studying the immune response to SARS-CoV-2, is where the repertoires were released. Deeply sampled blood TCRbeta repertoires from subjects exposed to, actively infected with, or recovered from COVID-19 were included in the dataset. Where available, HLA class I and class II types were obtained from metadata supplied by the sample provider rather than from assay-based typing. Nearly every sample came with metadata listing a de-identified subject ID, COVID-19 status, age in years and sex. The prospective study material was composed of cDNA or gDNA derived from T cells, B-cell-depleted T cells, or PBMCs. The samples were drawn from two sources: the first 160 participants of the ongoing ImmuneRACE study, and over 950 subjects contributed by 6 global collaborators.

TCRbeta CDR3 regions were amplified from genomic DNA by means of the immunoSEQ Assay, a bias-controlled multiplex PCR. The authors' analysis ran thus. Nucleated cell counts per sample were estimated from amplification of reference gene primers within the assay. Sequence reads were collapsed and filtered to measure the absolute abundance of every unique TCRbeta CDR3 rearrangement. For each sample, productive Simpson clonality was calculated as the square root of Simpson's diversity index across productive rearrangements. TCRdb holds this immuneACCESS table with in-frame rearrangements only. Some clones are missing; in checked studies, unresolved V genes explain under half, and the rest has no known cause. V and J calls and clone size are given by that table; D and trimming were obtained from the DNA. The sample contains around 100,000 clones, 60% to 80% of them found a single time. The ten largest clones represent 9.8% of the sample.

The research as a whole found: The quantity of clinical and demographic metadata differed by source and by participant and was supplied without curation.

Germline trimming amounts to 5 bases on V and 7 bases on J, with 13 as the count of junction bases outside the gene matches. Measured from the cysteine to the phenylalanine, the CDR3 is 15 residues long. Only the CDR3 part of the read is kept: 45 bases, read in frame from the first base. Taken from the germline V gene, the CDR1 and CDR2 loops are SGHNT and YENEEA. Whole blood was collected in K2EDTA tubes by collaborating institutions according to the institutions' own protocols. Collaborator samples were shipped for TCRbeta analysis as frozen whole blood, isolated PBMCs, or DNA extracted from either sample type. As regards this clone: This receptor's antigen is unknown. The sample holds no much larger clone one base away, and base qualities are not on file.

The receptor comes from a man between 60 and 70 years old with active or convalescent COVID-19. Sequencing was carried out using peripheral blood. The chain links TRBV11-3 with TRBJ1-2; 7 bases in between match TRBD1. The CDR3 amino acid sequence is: CASSPEQGISGGYTF. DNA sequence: TGTGCCAGCAGCCCAGAACAGGGGATTTCGGGTGGCTACACCTTC.